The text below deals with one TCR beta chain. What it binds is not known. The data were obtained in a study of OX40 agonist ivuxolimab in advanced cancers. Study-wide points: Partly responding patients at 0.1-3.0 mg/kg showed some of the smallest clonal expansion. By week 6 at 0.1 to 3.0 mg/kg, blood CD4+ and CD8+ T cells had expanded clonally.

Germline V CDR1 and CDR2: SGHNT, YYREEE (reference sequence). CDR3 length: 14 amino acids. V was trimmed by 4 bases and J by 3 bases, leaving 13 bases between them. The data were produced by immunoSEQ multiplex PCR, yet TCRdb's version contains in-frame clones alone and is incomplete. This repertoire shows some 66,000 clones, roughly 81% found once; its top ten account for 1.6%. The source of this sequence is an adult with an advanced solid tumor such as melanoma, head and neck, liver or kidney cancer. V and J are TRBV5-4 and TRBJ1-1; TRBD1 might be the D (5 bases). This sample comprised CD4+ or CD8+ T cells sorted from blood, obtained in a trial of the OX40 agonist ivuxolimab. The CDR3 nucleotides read TGTGCCAGCAGCAGGGCGGGGCGGGACACTGAAGCTTTCTTT. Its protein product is CASSRAGRDTEAFF.